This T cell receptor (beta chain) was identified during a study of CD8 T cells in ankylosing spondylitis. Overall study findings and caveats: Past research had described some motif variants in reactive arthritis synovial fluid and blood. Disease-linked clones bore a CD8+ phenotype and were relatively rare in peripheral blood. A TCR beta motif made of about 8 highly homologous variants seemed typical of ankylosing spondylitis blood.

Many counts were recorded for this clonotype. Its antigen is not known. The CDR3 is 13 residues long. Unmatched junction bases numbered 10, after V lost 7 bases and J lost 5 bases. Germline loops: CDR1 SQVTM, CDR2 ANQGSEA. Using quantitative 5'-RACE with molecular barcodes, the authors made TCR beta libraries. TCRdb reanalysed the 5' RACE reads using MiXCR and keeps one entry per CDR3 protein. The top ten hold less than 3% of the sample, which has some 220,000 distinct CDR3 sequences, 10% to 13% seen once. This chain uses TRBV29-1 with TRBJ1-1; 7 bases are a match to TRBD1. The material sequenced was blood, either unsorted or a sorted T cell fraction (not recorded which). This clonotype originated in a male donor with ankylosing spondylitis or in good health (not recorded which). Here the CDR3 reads CSARTGRGTEAFF. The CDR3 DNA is TGCAGCGCTCGGACAGGTCGGGGAACTGAAGCTTTCTTT.